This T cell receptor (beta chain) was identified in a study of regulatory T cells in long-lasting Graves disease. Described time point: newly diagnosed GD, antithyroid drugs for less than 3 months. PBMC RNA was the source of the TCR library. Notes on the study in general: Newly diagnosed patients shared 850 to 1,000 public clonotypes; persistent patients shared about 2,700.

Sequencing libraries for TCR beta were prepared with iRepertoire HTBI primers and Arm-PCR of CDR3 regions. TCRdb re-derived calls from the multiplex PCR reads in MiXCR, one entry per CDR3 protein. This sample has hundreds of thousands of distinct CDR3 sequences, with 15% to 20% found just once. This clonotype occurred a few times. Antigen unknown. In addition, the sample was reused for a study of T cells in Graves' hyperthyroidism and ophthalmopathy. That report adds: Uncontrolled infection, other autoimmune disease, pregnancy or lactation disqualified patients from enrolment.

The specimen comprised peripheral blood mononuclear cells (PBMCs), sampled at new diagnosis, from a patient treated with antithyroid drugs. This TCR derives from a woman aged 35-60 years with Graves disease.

The CDR3 coding sequence is TGTGCCAGCAGCTTTTACAGGGTCGACACCATATATTTT. Its translation: CASSFYRVDTIYF. V is TRBV5-5 and J is TRBJ1-3; TRBD1 might be the D (6 bases). The germline V and J ends were trimmed by 2 bases and 8 bases, with 11 bases remaining between them. CDR3 length: 13 amino acids. Looked up from germline, CDR1 is SGHKS and CDR2 is YYEKEE (reference sequence). The entire variable domain, with the rest obtained from reference TRBV5-5 and TRBJ1-3, is as follows: DAGVTQSPTHLIKTRGQQVTLRCSPISGHKSVSWYQQVLGQGPQFIFQYYEKEERGRGNFPDRFSARQFPNYSSELNVNALLLGDSALYLCASSFYRVDTIYFGEGSWLTVV.